This is a list of T cell receptor beta chains from one sample in a study of spatial heterogeneity in lung cancer. TCRdb itself ran the 5' RACE reads through MiXCR, one entry per CDR3 protein. This sample has some 3,100 distinct CDR3 sequences; roughly a fifth occur once, and the top ten carry 35% to 45%. Sequencing used PBMCs, obtained at follow-up. The receptors come from a male donor with early-stage non-small cell lung cancer. The conserved cysteine and the conserved F or W are not part of the CDR3 here. Clone sizes are given selectively: once, few, many, or a class where the clone is expanded.

abundance: many; j_gene: TRBJ2-1; v_gene: TRBV6-6; CDR3aa: ASSYGSGEDEQF
abundance: medium-sized; j_gene: TRBJ2-5; v_gene: TRBV20-1; CDR3aa: SAQGRQGPLQETQY
abundance: .; j_gene: TRBJ2-6; v_gene: TRBV6-5; CDR3aa: ASSATGFSGANVLT
abundance: .; j_gene: TRBJ1-5; v_gene: TRBV10-3; CDR3aa: AISPLGPGNNQPQH
abundance: .; j_gene: TRBJ2-7; v_gene: TRBV6-5; CDR3aa: ASSSGGYEQY
abundance: medium-sized; j_gene: TRBJ2-1; v_gene: TRBV7-9; CDR3aa: ASSHRFPSYNEQF
abundance: many; j_gene: TRBJ1-6; v_gene: TRBV9; CDR3aa: ASSATGTGYNSPLH
abundance: many; j_gene: TRBJ2-6; v_gene: TRBV4-3; CDR3aa: ASSQKLGAGANVLT
abundance: many; j_gene: TRBJ2-7; v_gene: TRBV6-5; CDR3aa: ASSYGGGGYEQY
abundance: many; j_gene: TRBJ2-6; v_gene: TRBV29-1; CDR3aa: SVGKNSGANVLT
abundance: many; j_gene: TRBJ2-1; v_gene: TRBV7-2; CDR3aa: ASSPSGAFSYNEQF
abundance: .; j_gene: TRBJ2-5; v_gene: TRBV7-3; CDR3aa: ASSLSGIYQETQY